This T cell receptor beta chain stems from a study of T cells in Graves' hyperthyroidism and ophthalmopathy. Uncontrolled infection, other autoimmune disease, pregnancy or lactation excluded patients. This clonotype occurred a few times. Its antigen remains unidentified. Amplified TCR beta CDR3 regions derived from RNA transcripts. TCR CDR3 underwent first-round RT-PCR with the HTBI primer set. TCRdb called the multiplex PCR reads again in MiXCR, with one record for every CDR3 protein. The data show a few hundred thousand distinct CDR3 sequences, with roughly an eighth seen just once and 5.3% held by the top ten. Germline assignment: CDR1 SGHKS and CDR2 YYEKEE (reference sequence). V lost 6 bases and J lost 4, with 8 bases in between. The CDR3 length is 12 residues. General observations from the study: Appearing also in blood were most of the thyroid clonotypes expanded above 0.001. For ophthalmopathy, model prediction preceded onset by a median roughly 6.3 months.

The V call is TRBV5-5, the J call TRBJ2-1; D remains unclear. Specimen: blood. The sequence was collected from a young woman with Graves' hyperthyroidism. CDR3 nucleotides: TGTGCCAGCATGTTGGATTACAATGAGCAGTTCTTC. This translates into CASMLDYNEQFF.